This T cell receptor (beta chain) comes out of a study of response to subunit inactivated influenza vaccine. Each CDR3 protein is one row after TCRdb ran MiXCR on the RT-PCR reads. The repertoire holds 430,000 or so distinct CDR3 sequences, with approximately 10% as singletons. The CDR3 is made up of 18 amino acids. From germline, CDR1 is LNHNV and CDR2 YYDKDF (reference sequence). The germline V and J ends were trimmed by 5 bases and 1 base, with 23 bases remaining between them. The sequence came from a man in his forties or fifties who received an inactivated influenza vaccine. The sample was PBMCs from blood, taken around seven weeks after vaccination. This chain uses TRBV15 with TRBJ1-2; D uncertain. CDR3 in amino acids: CATSGTAEASGLNYGYTF. CDR3 nucleotide sequence: TGTGCCACCAGCGGCACCGCAGAGGCCAGCGGGCTTAACTATGGCTACACCTTC.